Following are 26 T cell receptor beta chains from one sample sequenced in a study of blood T cell repertoires in COVID-19 (TCRdb year 2020). Libraries were made using the immunoSEQ multiplex PCR assay. TCRdb re-hosts the immuneACCESS table, in-frame sequences only. Its copies lack some clones; in the studies checked, an unresolved V gene accounts for under half of them, and the cause for the rest is not known. The sample table contains a few hundred thousand clones; only one count was recorded for around nine tenths of them. Of the sample, 8% to 9.5% falls within the top ten clones. Sequencing was carried out using PBMCs or T cells enriched from blood (not recorded which). The source is an older woman who had recovered from COVID-19.

This chain connects TRBV6-5 to TRBJ2-3; D may be TRBD2 (6 bases). There are 11 residues in the CDR3. V lost 8 bases, J lost 14 bases, and 17 bases lay in between. Per the germline V gene, CDR1 is MNHEY and CDR2 is SVGAGI. CDR3 DNA: TGTGCCAGCTTTGGAGGGGATGTGCCGTATTTT. It yields the protein CASFGGDVPYF.

On this clone itself: Because the CDR3's place on the DNA is in doubt, the DNA is left out and the CDR3 is given as listed by TCRdb. The chain joins TRBV5-3 to TRBJ1-2. TRBV5-3 qualifies as an ORF whose function is uncertain. The CDR3 length equals 17 residues, ends included. The CDR3 reads CARSFAGGAASFRAHTF.

This clone came up once. The chain has TRBV13 and TRBJ2-5, with 7 bases fitting TRBD1. This CDR3 contains 12 residues. Germline V lookup: CDR1 PRHDT, CDR2 FYEKMQ (reference sequence). The V segment lost 5 bases and the J segment 5 bases; nucleotides outside the gene matches: 2. This chain's CDR3 is CASSRGQETQYF. CDR3 sequence (DNA): TGTGCCAGCAGCCGGGGACAGGAGACCCAGTACTTC.

The rearrangement links TRBV11-3 to TRBJ1-6; D gene unclear. In germline, CDR1 is SGHNT, CDR2 YENEEA. The CDR3 spans 17 residues. Trimming cost V 10 bases and J 7 bases, with 26 bases left between them. CDR3 DNA: TGTGCCACCTCGGAGGAGCGGCACCTAAATCCGAATTCACCCCTCCACTTT. Protein product: CATSEERHLNPNSPLHF.

Here the CDR3 DNA reads TGTGCCAGCCCCCGGGGCAGGGGGTCCCACTTCTACGAGCAGTACGTC. Protein sequence: CASPRGRGSHFYEQYV. The V and J genes are TRBV21-1 and TRBJ2-7; no check of the table's D call, TRBD1, against the DNA was made. TRBV21-1 is marked as a pseudogene. CDR3 length: 16 residues.

A remark on this clone: Distinct nucleotide sequences in the sample also encode this CDR3. The V and J genes are TRBV5-1 and TRBJ1-1, with D possibly matching TRBD1 (5 bases). Trimming cost V 4 bases and J 0 bases, with 7 bases left between them. Germline CDR1 reads SGHRS; CDR2 reads YFSETQ. This CDR3 spans 13 amino acids. CDR3 DNA sequence: TGCGCCAGCAGCAGGGACTTGAACACTGAAGCTTTCTTT. Protein: CASSRDLNTEAFF.

The chain carries TRBV19 and TRBJ1-4; D might be TRBD1 (6 bases). This CDR3 contains 14 residues. Germline V lookup: CDR1 LNHDA, CDR2 SQIVND (reference sequence). V lost 3 bases and J lost 8, with 13 bases in between. CDR3 region: CASSITGNGEKLFF. DNA for the CDR3: TGTGCCAGTAGTATTACAGGGAACGGGGAAAAACTGTTTTTT.

The gene calls are TRBV5-1 and TRBJ2-2; 8 positions agree with TRBD1. Trimming at V came to 0 bases and at J to 4 bases, leaving 8 bases not matched to a gene. The germline CDR1 and CDR2 sequences are SGHRS and YFSETQ. The CDR3 runs to 17 residues. CDR3 bases: TGCGCCAGCAGCTTGGAGACAGGGGCATTTTCCACCGGGGAGCTGTTTTTT. It specifies CASSLETGAFSTGELFF.

The chain joins TRBV25-1 to TRBJ2-2; unclear D gene. The CDR3 extends over 12 amino acids. Trimming cost V 3 bases and J 5 bases, with 4 bases left between them. Germline V CDR1 and CDR2: MGHDK, SYGVNS. The CDR3 reads CASSESTGELFF. CDR3 DNA: TGTGCCAGCAGTGAGTCGACCGGGGAGCTGTTTTTT. Full variable domain (rest looked up from reference TRBV25-1 and TRBJ2-2): EADIYQTPRYLVIGTGKKITLECSQTMGHDKMYWYQQDPGMELHLIHYSYGVNSTEKGDLSSESTVSRIRTEHFPLTLESARPSHTSQYLCASSESTGELFFGEGSRLTVL.

V and J are TRBV5-1 and TRBJ1-1; D is possibly TRBD1 (5 bases). This CDR3 has 14 residues. The germline V and J ends were trimmed by 9 bases and 4 bases, with 19 bases remaining between them. CDR1 is SGHRS and CDR2 is YFSETQ in the germline V gene. DNA for the CDR3: TGCGCCACCAGGGACCCGGGGCGGGGCACTGAAGCTTTCTTT. Residues: CATRDPGRGTEAFF.

This chain joins TRBV2 and TRBJ1-2; 7 bases match TRBD1. The trim removed 3 bases at V and 6 bases at J, leaving 7 bases unmatched. Germline loops: CDR1 SNHLY, CDR2 FYNNEI. This CDR3 contains 14 residues. The CDR3 DNA follows: TGTGCCAGCAGTGAGGACAGGACGATTCATGGCTACACCTTC. It yields the protein CASSEDRTIHGYTF.

The chain combines TRBV3-1 (or the pseudogene TRBV3-2) with TRBJ2-7; TRBD1 agrees at 10 bases. The CDR3 is 15 residues long. CDR1 is LGHDT and CDR2 is YNNKEL in the germline V gene (reference sequence). V dropped 4 bases and J dropped 6; count of bases not matched to a gene: 9. DNA of the CDR3: TGTGCCAGCAGCCCCCGTGGGACAGGGGCCCGCGAGCAGTACTTC. The encoded protein is CASSPRGTGAREQYF.

The V and J genes are TRBV18 and TRBJ1-6; 9 positions match TRBD1. Germline-derived CDR1 and CDR2 are KGHSH and LQKENI. This CDR3 has 13 amino acids. V shed 3 bases and J 10 bases; nucleotides not matched to a gene: 1. The CDR3 loop reads CASSPTGGSPLHF. The CDR3 bases are TGTGCCAGCTCACCGACAGGGGGATCACCCCTCCACTTT.

The V and J genes are TRBV27 and TRBJ1-6; D might be TRBD1 (5 bases). The CDR3 runs 16 residues. Trimming pared 0 bases from V and 14 bases from J, leaving 20 bases between. Germline assignment: CDR1 MNHEY and CDR2 SMNVEV (reference sequence). The CDR3: CASSLSSVAGLMTLHF. The CDR3, as DNA: TGTGCCAGCAGTTTATCGTCTGTGGCAGGGTTAATGACCCTCCACTTT.

The rearrangement uses TRBV10-3 and TRBJ2-1, with 12 bases matching TRBD2. The CDR3 has 16 residues. Per the germline V gene, CDR1 is ENHRY and CDR2 is SYGVKD. The V and J ends lost 4 bases and 8 bases, in that order; junction bases with no gene match: 9. In DNA, the CDR3 is TGTGCCATCAGTGCTAGCGGGGGGGCGGCGCGCGATGAGCAGTTCTTC. This gives the protein CAISASGGAARDEQFF.

The chain uses TRBV11-2 and TRBJ2-3; 13 bases line up with TRBD2. Germline V CDR1 and CDR2: SGHAT, FQNNGV. The CDR3 is made up of 17 amino acids. V dropped 1 base and J dropped 1; count of bases not matched to a gene: 2. This chain's CDR3 is CASSLAGLAGGTDTQYF. CDR3 nucleotide sequence: TGTGCCAGCAGCTTAGCCGGACTAGCGGGAGGCACAGATACGCAGTATTTT.

V usage is TRBV13 and J usage is TRBJ1-1, with TRBD1 matching over 8 bases. Germline CDR1 PRHDT, CDR2 FYEKMQ (reference sequence). The J segment lost 7 bases and the V segment lost 3 bases, leaving 13 bases of the junction unmatched. This CDR3 has 16 amino acids. The CDR3: CASSFLAGGERGEAFF. Here the CDR3 DNA reads TGTGCCAGCAGCTTCTTGGCAGGGGGCGAAAGGGGTGAAGCTTTCTTT.

The V call is TRBV9, the J call TRBJ2-1, with TRBD1 identical over 7 bases. Germline CDR1 and CDR2: SGDLS and YYNGEE. The CDR3 is 13 residues long. V lost 0 bases to trimming and J lost 12 bases; unmatched junction nucleotides: 6. As DNA, the CDR3 is TGTGCCAGCAGCGTAGCCGACAGGGCCCCGCAGTTCTTC. Amino acids: CASSVADRAPQFF. The variable domain in full, with the rest retrieved from reference TRBV9 and TRBJ2-1, is DSGVTQTPKHLITATGQRVTLRCSPRSGDLSVYWYQQSLDQGLQFLIQYYNGEERAKGNILERFSAQQFPDLHSELNLSSLELGDSALYFCASSVADRAPQFFGPGTRLTVL.

The chain recombines TRBV13 with TRBJ2-5; 9 nucleotides agree with TRBD1. Germline-derived CDR1 and CDR2 are PRHDT and FYEKMQ (reference sequence). The CDR3 is 13 residues long. V gave up 7 bases and J gave up 4 bases; unmatched junction bases: 4. The CDR3 DNA sequence: TGTGCCAGCACCTTGACAGGGGGAGAGACCCAGTACTTC. This translates into CASTLTGGETQYF. Looking up the rest from reference TRBV13 and TRBJ2-5 gives the full variable domain: AAGVIQSPRHLIKEKRETATLKCYPIPRHDTVYWYQQGPGQDPQFLISFYEKMQSDKGSIPDRFSAQQFSDYHSELNMSSLELGDSALYFCASTLTGGETQYFGPGTRLLVL.

CDR3 protein: CASSLTGGEGYQPQHF. CDR3 nucleotides: TGTGCCAGCAGCTTGACGGGGGGCGAAGGATATCAGCCCCAGCATTTT. The rearrangement uses TRBV5-6 and TRBJ1-5, with D possibly matching TRBD1 (6 bases). There are 16 residues in the CDR3. The germline V gene encodes CDR1 SGHDT and CDR2 YYEEEE. The V end was cut by 1 base, the J end by 5 bases, with 16 bases between.

The V and J genes are TRBV2 and TRBJ1-6; D may be TRBD1 (5 bases). Germline-derived CDR1 and CDR2 are SNHLY and FYNNEI. V was trimmed by 0 bases and J by 7 bases, leaving 10 bases between them. The CDR3 sequence is 15 residues long. The CDR3 nucleotides read TGTGCCAGCAGTGAAGCGAGGACATTGAATTCACCCCTCCACTTT. It specifies CASSEARTLNSPLHF. Drawing the rest from reference TRBV2 and TRBJ1-6, the complete variable domain is EPEVTQTPSHQVTQMGQEVILRCVPISNHLYFYWYRQILGQKVEFLVSFYNNEISEKSEIFDDQFSVERPDGSNFTLKIRSTKLEDSAMYFCASSEARTLNSPLHFGNGTRLTVT.

The chain combines TRBV5-1 with TRBJ1-6; maybe TRBD1 (6 bases). From germline, CDR1 is SGHRS and CDR2 YFSETQ. Deletions cut 0 bases from V and 14 bases from J, with 15 bases between. The CDR3 loop spans 14 amino acids. The chain's CDR3 is CASSLGDTSTTLHF. CDR3 in DNA: TGCGCCAGCAGCTTGGGGGACACGAGTACCACCCTCCACTTT.

This rearrangement joins TRBV5-1 to TRBJ1-1; D not resolved. This CDR3 region has 14 residues. Trimming removed 0 bases at V and 1 base at J, with 7 bases between. Germline CDR1 reads SGHRS; CDR2 reads YFSETQ. In DNA, the CDR3 is TGCGCCAGCAGCTTGGCAGGCCCGAACACTGAAGCTTTCTTT. This codes for CASSLAGPNTEAFF.

This chain joins TRBV5-1 and TRBJ2-5; 10 bases fit TRBD2. The CDR3 totals 15 residues. Losses at the gene ends were 1 base for V and 3 bases for J; bases not matched to a gene: 3. Germline CDR1 reads SGHRS; CDR2 reads YFSETQ. In nucleotides, the CDR3 is TGCGCCAGCAGCTTGCTAGCGGGGGTTGAAGAGACCCAGTACTTC. Translated, it gives CASSLLAGVEETQYF.

The chain links TRBV24-1 to TRBJ1-5, with D hard to call. V was shortened by 4 bases and J by 5 bases, with 17 bases between the two germline ends. This CDR3 contains 16 residues. Germline lookup yields CDR1 KGHDR and CDR2 SFDVKD. CDR3 amino acids: CATSDSRRPVDQPQHF. DNA of the CDR3: TGTGCCACCAGTGACTCTCGGAGACCGGTCGATCAGCCCCAGCATTTT.

The chain couples TRBV11-2 to TRBJ2-2; D might be TRBD1 (5 bases). CDR1 is SGHAT, CDR2 FQNNGV, per germline. This CDR3 contains 13 residues. The V and J ends lost 3 bases and 7 bases respectively, with 9 bases between them. CDR3: CASSFWGDGELFF. As DNA, the CDR3 is TGTGCCAGCAGCTTCTGGGGCGACGGGGAGCTGTTTTTT.